Each of the 3 T cell receptor beta chains below was sequenced from the same sample in a study of blood T cell repertoires in COVID-19. TCRdb's copy holds only in-frame clones and misses some; the assay was immunoSEQ multiplex PCR. The data show 45,000 to 70,000 clones, more than 60% seen once. Material: peripheral blood. The receptor set was obtained from a woman in her fifties or sixties with active or convalescent COVID-19.

This chain connects TRBV6-4 to TRBJ2-1; D may be TRBD2 (7 bases). Trimming pared 3 bases from V and 2 bases from J, leaving 11 bases between. CDR1 and CDR2 from the germline V gene are MRHNA and SNTAGT. This CDR3 has 15 amino acids. CDR3 amino acids: CASSDKGGTYNEQFF. The CDR3 DNA sequence: TGTGCCAGCAGTGATAAGGGGGGGACCTACAATGAGCAGTTCTTC.

The table lists this clone with a few counts. This chain links TRBV5-1 with TRBJ2-7; 7 positions agree with TRBD2. The CDR3 has 17 residues. The V gene's germline CDR1 is SGHRS and CDR2 YFSETQ. J was trimmed by 3 bases and V by 0 bases; bases with no gene match: 12. The CDR3 bases are TGCGCCAGCAGCTTGGACGGTGGGGAGGGGTTCGGCTACGAGCAGTACTTC. Its translation is CASSLDGGEGFGYEQYF.

A remark on this clone: Other DNA sequences from this sample encode an identical CDR3 as well. The chain recombines TRBV30 with TRBJ2-6; maybe TRBD2 (5 bases). Germline V gene lookup returns CDR1 GTSNPN and CDR2 SVGIG (reference sequence). There are 14 residues in the CDR3. The ends were cut back, 2 bases at V and 0 bases at J, with 5 bases in the middle. The CDR3 loop reads CAWSRDSGANVLTF. The DNA for the CDR3 is TGTGCCTGGAGTCGGGACTCTGGGGCCAACGTCCTGACTTTC.